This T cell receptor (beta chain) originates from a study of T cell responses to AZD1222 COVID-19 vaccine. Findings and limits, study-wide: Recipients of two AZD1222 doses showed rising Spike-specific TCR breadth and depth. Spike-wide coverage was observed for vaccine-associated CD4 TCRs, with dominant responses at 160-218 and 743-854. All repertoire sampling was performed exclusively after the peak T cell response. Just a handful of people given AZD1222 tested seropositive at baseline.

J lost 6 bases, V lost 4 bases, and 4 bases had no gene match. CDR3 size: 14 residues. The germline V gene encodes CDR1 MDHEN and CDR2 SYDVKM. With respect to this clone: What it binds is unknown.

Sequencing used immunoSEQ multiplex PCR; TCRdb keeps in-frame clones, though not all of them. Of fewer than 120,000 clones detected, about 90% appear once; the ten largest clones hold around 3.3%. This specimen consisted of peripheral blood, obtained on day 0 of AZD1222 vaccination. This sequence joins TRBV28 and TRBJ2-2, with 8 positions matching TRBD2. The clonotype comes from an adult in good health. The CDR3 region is CASSWSGGPGELFF. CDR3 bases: TGTGCCAGCAGTTGGTCGGGGGGGCCCGGGGAGCTGTTTTTT.